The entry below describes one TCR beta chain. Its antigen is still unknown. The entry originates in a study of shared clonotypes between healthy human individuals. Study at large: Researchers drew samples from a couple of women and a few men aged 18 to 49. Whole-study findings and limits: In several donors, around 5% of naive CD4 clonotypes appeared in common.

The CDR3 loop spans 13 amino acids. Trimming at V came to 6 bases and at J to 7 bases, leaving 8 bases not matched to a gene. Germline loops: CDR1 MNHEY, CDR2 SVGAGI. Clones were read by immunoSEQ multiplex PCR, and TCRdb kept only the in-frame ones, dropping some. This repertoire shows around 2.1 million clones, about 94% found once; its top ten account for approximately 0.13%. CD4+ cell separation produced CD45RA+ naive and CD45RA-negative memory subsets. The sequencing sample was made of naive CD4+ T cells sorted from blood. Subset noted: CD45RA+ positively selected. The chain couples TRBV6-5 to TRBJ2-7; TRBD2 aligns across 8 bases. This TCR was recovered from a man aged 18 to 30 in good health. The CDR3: CASRRGDLGEQYF. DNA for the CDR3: TGTGCCAGCAGGCGGGGGGATTTGGGGGAGCAGTACTTC.